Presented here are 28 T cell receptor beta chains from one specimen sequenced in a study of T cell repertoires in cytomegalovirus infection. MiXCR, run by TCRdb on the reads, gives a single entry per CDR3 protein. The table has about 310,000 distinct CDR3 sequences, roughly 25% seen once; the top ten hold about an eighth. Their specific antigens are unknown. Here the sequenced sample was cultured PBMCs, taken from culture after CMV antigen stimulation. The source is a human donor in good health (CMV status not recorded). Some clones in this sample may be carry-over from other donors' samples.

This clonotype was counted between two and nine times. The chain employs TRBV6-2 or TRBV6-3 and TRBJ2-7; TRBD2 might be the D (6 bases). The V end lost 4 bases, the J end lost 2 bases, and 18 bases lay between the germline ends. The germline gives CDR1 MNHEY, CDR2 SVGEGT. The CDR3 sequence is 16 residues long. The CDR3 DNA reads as TGTGCCAGCAGTTTCTACCGACTAGATCGAACCTACGAGCAGTACTTC. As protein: CASSFYRLDRTYEQYF.

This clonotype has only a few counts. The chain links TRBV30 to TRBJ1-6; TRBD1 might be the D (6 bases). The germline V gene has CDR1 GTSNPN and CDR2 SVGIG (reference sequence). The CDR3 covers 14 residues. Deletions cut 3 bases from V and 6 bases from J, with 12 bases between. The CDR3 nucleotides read TGTGCCTGGAGGATCAGGGGAAGTAATTCACCCCTCCACTTT. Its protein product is CAWRIRGSNSPLHF. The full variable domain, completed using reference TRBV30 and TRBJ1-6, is SQTIHQWPATLVQPVGSPLSLECTVEGTSNPNLYWYRQAAGRGLQLLFYSVGIGQISSEVPQNLSASRPQDRQFILSSKKLLLSDSGFYLCAWRIRGSNSPLHFGNGTRLTVT.

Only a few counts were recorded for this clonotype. CDR3 DNA: TGTGCCAGCAGACCCCCAGGGCGGGGATACGAGCAGTACTTC. Translated: CASRPPGRGYEQYF. The V call is TRBV28, the J call TRBJ2-7; D is perhaps TRBD2 (6 bases). Germline CDR1 reads MDHEN; CDR2 reads SYDVKM. This CDR3 region has 14 residues. Deletions cut 6 bases from V and 4 bases from J, with 16 bases between.

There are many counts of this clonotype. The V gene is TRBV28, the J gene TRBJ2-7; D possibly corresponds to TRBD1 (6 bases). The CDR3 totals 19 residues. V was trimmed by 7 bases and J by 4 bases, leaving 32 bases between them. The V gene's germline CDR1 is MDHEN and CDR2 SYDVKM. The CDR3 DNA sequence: TGTGCCAGCATGAATCGCCGGGTCAGGGGAGTCTGGGATGAATACGAGCAGTACTTC. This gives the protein CASMNRRVRGVWDEYEQYF.

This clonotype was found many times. The chain's CDR3 is CASSYSRDVWDNSPLHF. CDR3 in DNA: TGTGCCAGCAGTTACTCTCGGGACGTATGGGACAATTCACCCCTCCACTTT. This chain uses TRBV6-5 with TRBJ1-6; maybe TRBD1 (5 bases). The CDR3 sequence is 17 residues long. Per the germline V gene, CDR1 is MNHEY and CDR2 is SVGAGI. Trimming took off 0 bases at V and 7 bases at J, with 16 bases between the two ends.

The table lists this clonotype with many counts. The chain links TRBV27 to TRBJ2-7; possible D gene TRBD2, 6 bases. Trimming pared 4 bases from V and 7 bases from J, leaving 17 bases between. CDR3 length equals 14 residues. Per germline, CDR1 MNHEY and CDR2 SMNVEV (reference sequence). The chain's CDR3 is CASSYGDGGREQYF. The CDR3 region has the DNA TGTGCCAGCAGTTATGGTGACGGGGGTCGGGAGCAGTACTTC.

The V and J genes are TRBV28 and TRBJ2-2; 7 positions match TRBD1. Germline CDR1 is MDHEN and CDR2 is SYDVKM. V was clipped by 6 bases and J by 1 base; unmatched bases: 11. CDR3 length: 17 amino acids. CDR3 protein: CASSLGQTVWNTGELFF. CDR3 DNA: TGTGCCAGCAGCCTGGGACAGACAGTTTGGAACACCGGGGAGCTGTTTTTT.

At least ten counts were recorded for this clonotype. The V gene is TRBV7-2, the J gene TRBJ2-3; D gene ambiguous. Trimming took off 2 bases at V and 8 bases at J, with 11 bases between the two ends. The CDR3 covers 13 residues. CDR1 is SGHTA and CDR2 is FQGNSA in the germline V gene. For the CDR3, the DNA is TGTGCCAGCAGCTTATCCCGATCCGGTACGCAGTATTTT. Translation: CASSLSRSGTQYF.

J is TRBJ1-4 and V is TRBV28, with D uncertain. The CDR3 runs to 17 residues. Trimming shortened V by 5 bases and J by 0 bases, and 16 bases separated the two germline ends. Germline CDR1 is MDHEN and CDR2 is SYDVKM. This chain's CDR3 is CASSPQLTLATNEKLFF. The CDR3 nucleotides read TGTGCCAGCAGTCCCCAATTGACCCTTGCAACTAATGAAAAACTGTTTTTT.

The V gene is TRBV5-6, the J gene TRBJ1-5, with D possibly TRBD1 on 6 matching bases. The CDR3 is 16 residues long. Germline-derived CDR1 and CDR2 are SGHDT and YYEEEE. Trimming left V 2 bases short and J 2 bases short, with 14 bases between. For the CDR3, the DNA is TGTGCCAGCAGCTTCTGGGGGCCGGGAGGCAATCAGCCCCAGCATTTT. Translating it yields CASSFWGPGGNQPQHF.

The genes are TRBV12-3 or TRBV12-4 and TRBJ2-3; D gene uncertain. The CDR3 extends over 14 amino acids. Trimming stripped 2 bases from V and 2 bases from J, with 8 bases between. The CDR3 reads CASSLRHFTDTQYF. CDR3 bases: TGTGCCAGCAGTTTAAGACACTTCACAGATACGCAGTATTTT.

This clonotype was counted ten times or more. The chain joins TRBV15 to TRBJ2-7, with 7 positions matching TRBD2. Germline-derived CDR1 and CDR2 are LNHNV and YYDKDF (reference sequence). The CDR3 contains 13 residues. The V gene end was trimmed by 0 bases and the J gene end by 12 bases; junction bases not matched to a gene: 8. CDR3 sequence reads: CATSRDFRLAPYF. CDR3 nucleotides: TGTGCCACCAGCAGAGATTTTCGACTAGCACCGTACTTC.

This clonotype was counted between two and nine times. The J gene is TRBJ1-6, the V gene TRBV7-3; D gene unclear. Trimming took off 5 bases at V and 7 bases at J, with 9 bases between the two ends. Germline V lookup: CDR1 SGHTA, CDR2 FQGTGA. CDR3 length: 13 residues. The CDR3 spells CASSPTENSPLHF. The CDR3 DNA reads TGTGCCAGCAGCCCAACAGAAAATTCACCCCTCCACTTT.

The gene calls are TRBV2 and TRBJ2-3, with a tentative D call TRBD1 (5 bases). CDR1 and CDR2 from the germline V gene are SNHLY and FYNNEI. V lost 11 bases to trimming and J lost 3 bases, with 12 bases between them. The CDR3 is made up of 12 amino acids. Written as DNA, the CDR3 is TGTGCCGGGGCATATGTGACAGATACGCAGTATTTT. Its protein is CAGAYVTDTQYF.

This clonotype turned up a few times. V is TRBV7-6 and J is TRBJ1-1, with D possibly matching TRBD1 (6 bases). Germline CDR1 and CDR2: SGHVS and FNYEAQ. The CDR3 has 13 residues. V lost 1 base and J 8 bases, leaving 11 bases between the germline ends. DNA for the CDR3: TGTGCCAGCAGCTTAGTAGAGGGGGGCGAAGCTTTCTTT. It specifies CASSLVEGGEAFF.

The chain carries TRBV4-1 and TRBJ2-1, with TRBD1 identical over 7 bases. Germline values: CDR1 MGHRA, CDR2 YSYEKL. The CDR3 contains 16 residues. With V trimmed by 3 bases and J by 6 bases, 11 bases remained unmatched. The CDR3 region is CASSQVRGQLGNEQFF. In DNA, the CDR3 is TGCGCCAGCAGCCAGGTTAGGGGGCAATTAGGCAATGAGCAGTTCTTC.

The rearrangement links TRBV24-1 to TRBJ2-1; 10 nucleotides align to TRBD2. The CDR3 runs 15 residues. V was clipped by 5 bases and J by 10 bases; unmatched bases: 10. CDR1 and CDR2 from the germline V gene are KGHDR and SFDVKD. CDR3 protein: CATSVGSSGSREQFF. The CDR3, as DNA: TGTGCCACCAGTGTCGGGTCTAGCGGGAGTAGGGAGCAGTTCTTC.

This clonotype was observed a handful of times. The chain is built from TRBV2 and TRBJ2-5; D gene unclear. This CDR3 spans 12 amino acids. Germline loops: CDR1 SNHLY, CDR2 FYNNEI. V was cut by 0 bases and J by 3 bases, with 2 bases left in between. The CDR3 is CASSEAEETQYF. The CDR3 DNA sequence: TGTGCCAGCAGTGAAGCCGAAGAGACCCAGTACTTC.

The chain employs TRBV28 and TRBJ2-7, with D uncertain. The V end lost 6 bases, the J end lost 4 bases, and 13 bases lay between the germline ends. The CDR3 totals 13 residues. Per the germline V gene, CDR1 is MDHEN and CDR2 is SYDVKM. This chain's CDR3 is CASSDHRVYEQYV. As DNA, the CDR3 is TGTGCCAGCAGCGACCATAGAGTTTACGAGCAGTACGTC.

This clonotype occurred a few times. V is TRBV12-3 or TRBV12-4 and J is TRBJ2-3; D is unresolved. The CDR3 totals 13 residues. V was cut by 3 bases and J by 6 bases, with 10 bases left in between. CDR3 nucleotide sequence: TGTGCCAGCAGTTTTCGCCGCTCCGATACGCAGTATTTT. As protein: CASSFRRSDTQYF.

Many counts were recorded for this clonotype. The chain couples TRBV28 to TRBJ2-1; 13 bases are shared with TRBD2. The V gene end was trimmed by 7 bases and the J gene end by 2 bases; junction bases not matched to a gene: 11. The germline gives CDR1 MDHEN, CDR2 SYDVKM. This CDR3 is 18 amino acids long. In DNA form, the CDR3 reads TGTGCCAGCACCCTTGAGGGACTAGCGGGAACTCCCTACAATGAGCAGTTCTTC. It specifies CASTLEGLAGTPYNEQFF.

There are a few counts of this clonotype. The CDR3 DNA is TGTGCCAGCAAGCGCCCGCTTCCAGGGGCTGAAGCTTTCTTT. Its protein is CASKRPLPGAEAFF. V is TRBV7-2 and J is TRBJ1-1; tentative D call: TRBD1 (6 bases). Trimming pared 7 bases from V and 6 bases from J, leaving 18 bases between. This CDR3 comprises 14 residues. CDR1 SGHTA and CDR2 FQGNSA come from the germline V gene. Complete variable domain (other parts from reference TRBV7-2 and TRBJ1-1): GAGVSQSPSNKVTEKGKDVELRCDPISGHTALYWYRQSLGQGLEFLIYFQGNSAPDKSGLPSDRFSAERTGGSVSTLTIQRTQQEDSAVYLCASKRPLPGAEAFFGQGTRLTVV.

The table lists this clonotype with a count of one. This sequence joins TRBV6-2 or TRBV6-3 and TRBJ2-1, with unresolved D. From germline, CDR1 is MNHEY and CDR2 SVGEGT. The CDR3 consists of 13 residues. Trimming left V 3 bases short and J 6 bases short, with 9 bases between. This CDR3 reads CASSYGAGNEQFF. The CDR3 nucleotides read TGTGCCAGCAGTTATGGAGCAGGCAATGAGCAGTTCTTC.

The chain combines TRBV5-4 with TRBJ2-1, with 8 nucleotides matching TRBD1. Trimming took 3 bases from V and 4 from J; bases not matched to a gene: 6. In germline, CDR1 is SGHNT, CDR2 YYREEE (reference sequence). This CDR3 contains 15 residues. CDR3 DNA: TGTGCCAGCAGCTGGAGGACAGGGTTTTACAATGAGCAGTTCTTC. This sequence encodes CASSWRTGFYNEQFF.

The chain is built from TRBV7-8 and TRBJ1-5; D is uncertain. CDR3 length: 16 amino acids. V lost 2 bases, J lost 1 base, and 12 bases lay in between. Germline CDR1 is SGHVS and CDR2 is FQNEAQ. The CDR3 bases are TGTGCCAGCAGCTTACGACCGGAAGGCAGCAATCAGCCCCAGCATTTT. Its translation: CASSLRPEGSNQPQHF.

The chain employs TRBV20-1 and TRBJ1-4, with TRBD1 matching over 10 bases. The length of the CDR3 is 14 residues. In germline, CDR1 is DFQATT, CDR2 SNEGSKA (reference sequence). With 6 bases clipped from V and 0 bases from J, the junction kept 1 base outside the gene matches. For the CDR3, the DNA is TGCAGTGCGGGGACAGGGGCAACTAATGAAAAACTGTTTTTT. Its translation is CSAGTGATNEKLFF.

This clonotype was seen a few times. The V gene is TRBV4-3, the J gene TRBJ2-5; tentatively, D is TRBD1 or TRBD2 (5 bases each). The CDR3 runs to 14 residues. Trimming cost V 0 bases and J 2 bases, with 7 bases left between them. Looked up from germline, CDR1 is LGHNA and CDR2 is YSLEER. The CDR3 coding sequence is TGCGCCAGCAGCCAAGAGGGACGGCAAGAGACCCAGTACTTC. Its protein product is CASSQEGRQETQYF.

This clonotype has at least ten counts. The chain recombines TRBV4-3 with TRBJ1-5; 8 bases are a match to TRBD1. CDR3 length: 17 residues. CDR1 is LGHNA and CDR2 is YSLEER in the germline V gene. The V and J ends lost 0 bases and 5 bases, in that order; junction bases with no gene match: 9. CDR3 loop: CASSQEGPGQGDQPQHF. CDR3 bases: TGCGCCAGCAGCCAAGAAGGGCCTGGACAGGGTGATCAGCCCCAGCATTTT.